This T cell receptor beta chain comes out of a study of metastatic and nonmetastatic thyroid tumors. Study conclusions and caveats: When malignant thyroid tumors were compared with benign nodules, TCR beta diversity was reportedly significantly higher in the malignant tumors. This held in both blood and tumor samples.

Per the original data handling: A distant-metastasis classifier for papillary thyroid cancer was built using CDR3 differences across clinicopathological groups. TCRdb re-analyzed the PCR reads using MiXCR. The V and J calls here are based on TCRdb, not the publication. The sample contains 10,000 to 15,000 clones, 20% to 25% of which appear only once. This clone came up many times. As yet, its antigen is unknown. Nobody among the patients had been given any treatment before thyroid surgery. Sequencing input: blood. This TCR was recovered from a female donor with papillary thyroid cancer or a benign thyroid nodule (not recorded which). Some clones in this sample may be carry-over from other donors' samples.

The CDR3 region has the DNA TGCAGTGCTAGATGGGGGGTCCGGGAAAAACTGTTTTTT. Translation: CSARWGVREKLFF. This chain uses TRBV20-1 with TRBJ1-4, with a weak D call TRBD1 (5 bases). Germline CDR1 is DFQATT and CDR2 is SNEGSKA (reference sequence). V lost 2 bases to trimming and J lost 8 bases, with 12 bases between them. This CDR3 has 13 amino acids.